The sequence of this TCR beta chain was determined in a study of shared clonotypes between healthy human individuals. On this clone: A far larger clone is one nucleotide away, so this likely arose from a read error.

Sequencing was performed on unsorted PBMC DNA using ten immunoSEQ deep assay plates. Measured with immunoSEQ multiplex PCR; TCRdb has only the in-frame clones, and not every one. This table has about 490,000 clones, approximately 81% appearing once. The CDR3 spans 14 residues. Germline CDR1 SGHRS, CDR2 YFSETQ. The sequence derives from a woman aged 40 to 50 in good health. Some clones in this sample may be carry-over from other donors' samples. The chain uses TRBV5-1 and TRBJ2-7, with 9 positions matching TRBD2. The sequencing sample was made of PBMCs. CDR3 DNA: TGCGCCAGCAATAGCGGGAGTCCCTCCCACGAGCAGTACTTC. Protein: CASNSGSPSHEQYF.